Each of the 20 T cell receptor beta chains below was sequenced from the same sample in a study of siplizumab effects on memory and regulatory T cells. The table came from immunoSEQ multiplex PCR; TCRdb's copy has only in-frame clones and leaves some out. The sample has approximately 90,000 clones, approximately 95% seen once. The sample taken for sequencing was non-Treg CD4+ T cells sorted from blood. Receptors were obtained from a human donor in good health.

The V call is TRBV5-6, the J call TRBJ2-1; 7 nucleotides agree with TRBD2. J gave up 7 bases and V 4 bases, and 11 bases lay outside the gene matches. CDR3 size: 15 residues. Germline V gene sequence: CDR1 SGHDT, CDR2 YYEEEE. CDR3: CASSRAGTRSNEQFF. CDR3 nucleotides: TGTGCCAGCAGCCGAGCGGGGACCCGTTCTAATGAGCAGTTCTTC. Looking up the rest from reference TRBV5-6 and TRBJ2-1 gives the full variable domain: DAGVTQSPTHLIKTRGQQVTLRCSPKSGHDTVSWYQQALGQGPQFIFQYYEEEERQRGNFPDRFSGHQFPNYSSELNVNALLLGDSALYLCASSRAGTRSNEQFFGPGTRLTVL.

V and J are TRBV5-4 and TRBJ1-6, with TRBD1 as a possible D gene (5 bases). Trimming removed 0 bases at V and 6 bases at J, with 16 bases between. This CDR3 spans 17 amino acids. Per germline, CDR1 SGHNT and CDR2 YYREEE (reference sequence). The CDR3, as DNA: TGTGCCAGCAGCTTGGGCGGGGCGGGCGGATCTAATTCACCCCTCCACTTT. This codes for CASSLGGAGGSNSPLHF.

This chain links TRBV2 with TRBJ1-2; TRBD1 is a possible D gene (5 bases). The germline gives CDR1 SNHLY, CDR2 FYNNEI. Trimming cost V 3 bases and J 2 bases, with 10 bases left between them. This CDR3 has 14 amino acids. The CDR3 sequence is CASSDWTSNYGYTF. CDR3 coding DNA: TGTGCCAGCAGTGACTGGACATCCAACTATGGCTACACCTTC.

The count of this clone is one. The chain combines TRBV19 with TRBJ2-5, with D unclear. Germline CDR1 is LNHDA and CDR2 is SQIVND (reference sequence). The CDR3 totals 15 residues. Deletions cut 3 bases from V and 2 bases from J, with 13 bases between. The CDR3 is CASSIRHYAQETQYF. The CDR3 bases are TGTGCCAGTAGTATCCGACATTACGCACAAGAGACCCAGTACTTC.

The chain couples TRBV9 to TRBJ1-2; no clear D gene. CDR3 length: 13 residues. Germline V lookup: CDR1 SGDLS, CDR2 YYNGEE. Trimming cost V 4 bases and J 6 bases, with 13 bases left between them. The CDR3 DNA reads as TGTGCCAGCAGCTTCGACATGTCCCATGGCTACACCTTC. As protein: CASSFDMSHGYTF.

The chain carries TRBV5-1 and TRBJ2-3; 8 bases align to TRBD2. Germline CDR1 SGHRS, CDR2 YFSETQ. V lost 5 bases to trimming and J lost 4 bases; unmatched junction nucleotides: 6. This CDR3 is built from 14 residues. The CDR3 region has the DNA TGCGCCAGCAGTCCTCGGGGGGGCGCAGATACGCAGTATTTT. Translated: CASSPRGGADTQYF.

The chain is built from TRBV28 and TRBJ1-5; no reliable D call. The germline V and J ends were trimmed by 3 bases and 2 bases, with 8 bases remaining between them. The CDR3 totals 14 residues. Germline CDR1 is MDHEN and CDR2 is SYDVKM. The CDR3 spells CASSLHGGNQPQHF. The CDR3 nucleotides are TGTGCCAGCAGTTTGCATGGAGGCAATCAGCCCCAGCATTTT.

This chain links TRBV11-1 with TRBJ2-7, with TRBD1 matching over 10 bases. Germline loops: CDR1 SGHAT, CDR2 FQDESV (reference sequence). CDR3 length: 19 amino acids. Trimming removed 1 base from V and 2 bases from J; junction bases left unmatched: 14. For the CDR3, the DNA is TGTGCCAGCAGCTTAGGGTTTCGTGCCGGGACAGGGGATCCCTACGAGCAGTACTTC. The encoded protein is CASSLGFRAGTGDPYEQYF.

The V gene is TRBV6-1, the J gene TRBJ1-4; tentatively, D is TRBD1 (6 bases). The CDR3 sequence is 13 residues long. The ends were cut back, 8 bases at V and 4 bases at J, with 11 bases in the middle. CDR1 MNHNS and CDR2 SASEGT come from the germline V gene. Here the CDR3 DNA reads TGTGCCAGCTACGGGACACTTAATGAAAAACTGTTTTTT. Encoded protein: CASYGTLNEKLFF.

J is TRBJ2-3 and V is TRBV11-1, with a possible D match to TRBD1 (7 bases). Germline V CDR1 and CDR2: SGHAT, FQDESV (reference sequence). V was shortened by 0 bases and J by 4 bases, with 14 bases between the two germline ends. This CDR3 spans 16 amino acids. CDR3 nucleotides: TGTGCCAGCAGCTTAGCGCGGGACAGCCCCGCAGATACGCAGTATTTT. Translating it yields CASSLARDSPADTQYF.

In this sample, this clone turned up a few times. The CDR3 reads CASSSGRHEQFF. As DNA, the CDR3 is TGTGCCAGCAGTTCGGGGAGGCATGAGCAGTTCTTC. The chain employs TRBV27 and TRBJ2-1; TRBD2 might be the D (6 bases). This CDR3 contains 12 residues. The germline V gene has CDR1 MNHEY and CDR2 SMNVEV (reference sequence). V lost 4 bases and J lost 8, with 9 bases in between.

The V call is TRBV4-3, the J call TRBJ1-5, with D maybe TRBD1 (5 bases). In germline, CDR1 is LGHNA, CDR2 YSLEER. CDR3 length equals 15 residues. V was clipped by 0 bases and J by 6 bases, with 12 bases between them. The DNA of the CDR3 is TGCGCCAGCAGCCAAGAACGGGGCGGAGTTCAGCCCCAGCATTTT. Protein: CASSQERGGVQPQHF.

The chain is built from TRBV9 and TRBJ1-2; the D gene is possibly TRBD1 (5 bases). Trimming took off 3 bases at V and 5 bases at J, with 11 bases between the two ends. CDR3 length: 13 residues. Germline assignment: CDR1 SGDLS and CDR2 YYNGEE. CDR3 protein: CASSGLSGYGYTF. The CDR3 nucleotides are TGTGCCAGCAGCGGATTATCAGGGTATGGCTACACCTTC.

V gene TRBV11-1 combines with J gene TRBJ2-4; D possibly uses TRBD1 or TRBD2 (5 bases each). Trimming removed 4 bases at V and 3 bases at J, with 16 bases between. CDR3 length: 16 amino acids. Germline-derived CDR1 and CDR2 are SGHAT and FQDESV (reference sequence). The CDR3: CASSSGTSRGKNIQYF. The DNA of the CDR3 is TGTGCCAGCAGCTCCGGGACGTCGAGGGGCAAAAACATTCAGTACTTC. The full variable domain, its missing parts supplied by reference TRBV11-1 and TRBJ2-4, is EAEVAQSPRYKITEKSQAVAFWCDPISGHATLYWYRQILGQGPELLVQFQDESVVDDSQLPKDRFSAERLKGVDSTLKIQPAELGDSAMYLCASSSGTSRGKNIQYFGAGTRLSVL.

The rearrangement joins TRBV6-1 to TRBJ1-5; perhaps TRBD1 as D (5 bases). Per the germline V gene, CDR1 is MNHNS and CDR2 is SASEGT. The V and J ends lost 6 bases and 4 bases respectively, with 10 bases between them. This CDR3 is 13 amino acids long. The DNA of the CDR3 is TGTGCCAGCAGGGGGGTAGGGAATCAGCCCCAGCATTTT. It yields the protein CASRGVGNQPQHF.

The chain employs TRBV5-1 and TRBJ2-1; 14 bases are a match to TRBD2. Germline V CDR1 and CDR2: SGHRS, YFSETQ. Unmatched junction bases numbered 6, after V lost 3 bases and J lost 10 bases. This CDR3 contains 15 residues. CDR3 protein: CASSWGLAGVDEQFF. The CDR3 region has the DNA TGCGCCAGCAGCTGGGGACTAGCGGGAGTAGACGAGCAGTTCTTC. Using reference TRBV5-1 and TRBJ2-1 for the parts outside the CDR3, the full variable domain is KAGVTQTPRYLIKTRGQQVTLSCSPISGHRSVSWYQQTPGQGLQFLFEYFSETQRNKGNFPGRFSGRQFSNSRSEMNVSTLELGDSALYLCASSWGLAGVDEQFFGPGTRLTVL.

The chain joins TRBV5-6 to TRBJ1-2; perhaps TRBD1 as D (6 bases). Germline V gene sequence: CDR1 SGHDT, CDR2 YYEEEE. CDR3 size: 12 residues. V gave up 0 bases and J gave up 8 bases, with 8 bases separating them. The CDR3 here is CASSLGGQGYTF. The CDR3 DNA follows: TGTGCCAGCAGCTTGGGGGGGCAAGGCTACACCTTC.

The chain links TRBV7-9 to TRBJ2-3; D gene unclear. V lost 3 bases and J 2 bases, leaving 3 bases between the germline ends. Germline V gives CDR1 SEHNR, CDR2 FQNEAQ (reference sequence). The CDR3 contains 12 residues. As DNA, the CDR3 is TGTGCCAGCAGCTTCGACACAGATACGCAGTATTTT. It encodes CASSFDTDTQYF. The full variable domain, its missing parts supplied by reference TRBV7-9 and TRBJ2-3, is DTGVSQNPRHKITKRGQNVTFRCDPISEHNRLYWYRQTLGQGPEFLTYFQNEAQLEKSRLLSDRFSAERPKGSFSTLEIQRTEQGDSAMYLCASSFDTDTQYFGPGTRLTVL.

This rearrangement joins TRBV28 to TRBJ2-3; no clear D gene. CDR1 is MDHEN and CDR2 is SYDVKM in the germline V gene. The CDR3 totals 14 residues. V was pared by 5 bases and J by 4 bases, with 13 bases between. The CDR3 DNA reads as TGTGCCAGCAGTCCCTCCAGTAACCCAGATACGCAGTATTTT. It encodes CASSPSSNPDTQYF.

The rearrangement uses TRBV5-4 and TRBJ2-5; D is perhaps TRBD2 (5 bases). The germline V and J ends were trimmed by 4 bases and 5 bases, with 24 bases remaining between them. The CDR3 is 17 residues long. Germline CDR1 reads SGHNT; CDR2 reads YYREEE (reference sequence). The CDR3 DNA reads TGTGCCAGCAGCCCCAGCCCGGACTCAACCCCGGGGGAGACCCAGTACTTC. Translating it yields CASSPSPDSTPGETQYF.